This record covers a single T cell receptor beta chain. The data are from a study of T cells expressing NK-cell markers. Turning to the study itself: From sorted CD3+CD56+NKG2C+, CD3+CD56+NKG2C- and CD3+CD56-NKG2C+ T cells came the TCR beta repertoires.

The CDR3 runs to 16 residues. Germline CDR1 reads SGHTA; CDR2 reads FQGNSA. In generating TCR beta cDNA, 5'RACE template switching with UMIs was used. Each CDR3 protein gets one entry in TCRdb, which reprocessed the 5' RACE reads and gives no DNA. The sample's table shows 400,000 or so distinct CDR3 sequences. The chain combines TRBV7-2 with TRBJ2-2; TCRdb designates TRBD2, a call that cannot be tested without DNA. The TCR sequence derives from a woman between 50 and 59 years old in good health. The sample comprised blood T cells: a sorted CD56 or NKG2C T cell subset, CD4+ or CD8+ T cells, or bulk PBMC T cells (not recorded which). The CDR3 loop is CASSLGWTSNTGELFF. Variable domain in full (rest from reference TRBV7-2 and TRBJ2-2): GAGVSQSPSNKVTEKGKDVELRCDPISGHTALYWYRQSLGQGLEFLIYFQGNSAPDKSGLPSDRFSAERTGGSVSTLTIQRTQQEDSAVYLCASSLGWTSNTGELFFGEGSRLTVL.